One and the same sample provided the 6 T cell receptor beta chains below, sequenced in a study of blood T cell repertoires in COVID-19. Assay used: immunoSEQ multiplex PCR; TCRdb lists only in-frame clones, some missing. The sample records a few hundred thousand clones, approximately 82% being singletons. The sequencing input was peripheral blood. The receptors were gathered from a man aged 50-59 years with active or convalescent COVID-19.

V and J are TRBV15 and TRBJ1-1, with D maybe TRBD1 (5 bases). This CDR3 has 13 residues. Germline V CDR1 and CDR2: LNHNV, YYDKDF (reference sequence). The V gene lost 5 bases and the J gene lost 2 bases, with 9 bases spanning the gap. CDR3 in amino acids: CATSGGINTEAFF. DNA for the CDR3: TGTGCCACCAGCGGGGGGATTAACACTGAAGCTTTCTTT.

The chain recombines TRBV7-2 with TRBJ2-7, with 15 bases matching TRBD2. Germline V gene sequence: CDR1 SGHTA, CDR2 FQGNSA. The CDR3 is 19 residues long. V lost 4 bases and J lost 0; bases outside the gene matches: 10. The CDR3 DNA sequence: TGTGCCAGCAGCTCGATGGGACTAGCGGGAGGCCTTAACTCCTACGAGCAGTACTTC. Encoded protein: CASSSMGLAGGLNSYEQYF.

This clone has just one count. The chain carries TRBV6-5 and TRBJ1-3; 7 nucleotides match TRBD1. J lost 2 bases, V lost 5 bases, and 6 bases had no gene match. The length of the CDR3 is 15 residues. CDR1 is MNHEY and CDR2 is SVGAGI in the germline V gene. DNA for the CDR3: TGTGCCAGCAGTAAGACAGGGTTGACTGGAAACACCATATATTTT. This sequence encodes CASSKTGLTGNTIYF.

V usage is TRBV28 and J usage is TRBJ2-3; 9 bases line up with TRBD2. The junction had 5 bases not matched to a gene; V was cut back by 4 bases and J by 0 bases. Germline V gives CDR1 MDHEN, CDR2 SYDVKM. The CDR3 is 16 residues long. This chain's CDR3 is CASSWRGGTSTDTQYF. The CDR3 DNA sequence: TGTGCCAGCAGTTGGCGGGGGGGCACTAGCACAGATACGCAGTATTTT.

The chain uses TRBV5-4 and TRBJ2-5; 7 bases align to TRBD2. The V gene end was trimmed by 1 base and the J gene end by 1 base; junction bases not matched to a gene: 7. The CDR3 is made up of 16 amino acids. Germline V gives CDR1 SGHNT, CDR2 YYREEE (reference sequence). The CDR3 here is CASSLRVGGTQETQYF. In nucleotides, the CDR3 is TGTGCCAGCAGCTTGCGGGTCGGGGGGACCCAAGAGACCCAGTACTTC.

The rearrangement joins TRBV9 to TRBJ2-3; 7 positions agree with TRBD2. With 6 bases clipped from V and 5 bases from J, the junction kept 6 bases outside the gene matches. Germline V lookup: CDR1 SGDLS, CDR2 YYNGEE. The CDR3 runs to 13 residues. CDR3 protein: CASTPGEGDTQYF. Written as DNA, the CDR3 is TGTGCCAGCACTCCCGGGGAGGGAGATACGCAGTATTTT.